Here is one TCR beta chain with its context. Its target is unknown. This entry belongs to a study of blood T cells in healthy people across ages. For the second PCR, which ran for about 7 to 11 cycles, a sample-barcoded 5' primer and a J-beta primer mix were used. The template-switch adaptor was a 5' adaptor with 12 random nucleotides. It tagged each cDNA molecule. All samples gave at least 3 million CDR3-containing paired-end reads. Via MiXCR, TCRdb re-called the 5' RACE reads, giving one row per CDR3 protein. The sample lists 1.5 million to 1.9 million distinct CDR3 sequences, roughly 43% occurring once. The CDR3 extends over 13 amino acids. The V segment lost 2 bases and the J segment 5 bases; nucleotides outside the gene matches: 3. Per the germline V gene, CDR1 is SQVTM and CDR2 is ANQGSEA. General study results and limits: Higher diversity, along with more naive CD4+ cells, distinguished long-lived donors from aged donors. As naive T cell percentage varied, TCR beta diversity correlated strongly with it.

The source material was blood. The sequence derives from a woman under 30 in good health. V usage is TRBV29-1 and J usage is TRBJ2-1, with 7 positions matching TRBD1. The CDR3 reads CSVERTGNNEQFF. The CDR3 DNA reads as TGCAGCGTTGAACGGACAGGTAACAATGAGCAGTTCTTC.